This T cell receptor (beta chain) appears in the sequencing data of a study of T-cell memory formation after mild COVID-19. Across the study: TCR clustering was largely donor specific.

Study results and limitations: Contracting CD4+ clones lay largely in CM and EM, with CD8+ ones residing in EMRA. Clones that contracted from day 15 to 85 had balanced CD4/CD8; later expanders were CD4+ biased. In pre-infection memory, a portion of responding clones appeared, which suggested that cross-reactive memory joined.

This clonotype occurred a few times. Its specificity is unknown. Per germline, CDR1 SGHVS and CDR2 FNYEAQ. The CDR3 length is 14 residues. The ends were cut back, 2 bases at V and 5 bases at J, with 11 bases in the middle. TCRdb passed the 5' RACE reads through MiXCR, listing each CDR3 protein once. Seen here are approximately 190,000 distinct CDR3 sequences, around 18% observed once, and the top ten hold roughly 2.4%. This rearrangement joins TRBV7-6 to TRBJ2-3, with D possibly being TRBD1 (5 bases). This TCR derives from an adult woman who had mild COVID-19 (a few samples of this study predate the infection). Cell type and time point are not known. The sample comprised PBMCs or a T cell subset sorted from them (not recorded which). As DNA, the CDR3 is TGTGCCAGCAGCTTACTAGGGGCTAGAGATACGCAGTATTTT. This gives the protein CASSLLGARDTQYF.